Each of the 29 T cell receptor beta chains below was sequenced from the same sample in a study of blood T cell repertoires in COVID-19. Repertoires were generated with immunoSEQ multiplex PCR, while TCRdb's copy carries only in-frame clones and drops some. Of 85,000 to 95,000 clones in the sample, approximately 88% are singletons; the top ten hold roughly 0.51%. The sequenced sample was peripheral blood. These receptors came from a man aged 55 to 70 with acute or convalescent COVID-19.

V is TRBV7-2 and J is TRBJ1-4, with D maybe TRBD1 (5 bases). CDR1 SGHTA and CDR2 FQGNSA come from the germline V gene. The CDR3 length is 16 residues. Trimming took off 4 bases at V and 2 bases at J, with 14 bases between the two ends. The CDR3 here is CASSWGPGRTNEKLFF. CDR3 bases: TGTGCCAGCAGCTGGGGACCAGGGAGGACTAATGAAAAACTGTTTTTT. The full variable domain, its missing parts supplied by reference TRBV7-2 and TRBJ1-4, is GAGVSQSPSNKVTEKGKDVELRCDPISGHTALYWYRQSLGQGLEFLIYFQGNSAPDKSGLPSDRFSAERTGGSVSTLTIQRTQQEDSAVYLCASSWGPGRTNEKLFFGSGTQLSVL.

V gene TRBV19 combines with J gene TRBJ2-7; 9 bases match TRBD1. The germline gives CDR1 LNHDA, CDR2 SQIVND (reference sequence). CDR3 size: 15 residues. J was trimmed by 2 bases and V by 1 base; bases with no gene match: 3. The CDR3 protein is CASSIARDRAYEQYF. The CDR3 coding sequence is TGTGCCAGTAGTATAGCTAGGGACAGGGCCTACGAGCAGTACTTC.

This clone appeared a single time. At one of its ends the junction is not consistent with the germline gene, which may arise from a read error. This chain connects TRBV5-1 to TRBJ2-2; possibly TRBD2 for D (6 bases). Germline CDR1 and CDR2: SGHRS and YFSETQ. The CDR3 is 15 residues long. DNA of the CDR3: TGCGCCAGTAGCTTGGAGGCCGGGGGCACCGGGGAGCTGTTTTTT. Translated, it gives CASSLEAGGTGELFF.

V is TRBV19 and J is TRBJ1-1, with D possibly matching TRBD1 (5 bases). The V gene's germline CDR1 is LNHDA and CDR2 SQIVND (reference sequence). Trimming removed 8 bases at V and 4 bases at J, with 17 bases between. The CDR3 has 14 residues. CDR3 DNA: TGTGCCAGTCAGGACACCTCTTGGGGCACTGAAGCTTTCTTT. Its protein product is CASQDTSWGTEAFF.

V usage is TRBV4-1 and J usage is TRBJ2-1; TRBD1 matches 10 bases. The CDR3 has 15 amino acids. Trimming removed 9 bases from V and 8 bases from J; junction bases left unmatched: 13. CDR1 is MGHRA and CDR2 is YSYEKL in the germline V gene. CDR3 sequence (DNA): TGCGCCAGTGGGGTGGACAGGGGGTATATAGATGAGCAGTTCTTC. Residues: CASGVDRGYIDEQFF.

The chain uses TRBV7-2 and TRBJ2-7; 9 bases line up with TRBD1. CDR1 is SGHTA and CDR2 is FQGNSA in the germline V gene. The CDR3 is made up of 15 amino acids. Trimming at V came to 5 bases and at J to 2 bases, leaving 7 bases not matched to a gene. The CDR3 region is CASSLKDRGAYEQYF. The CDR3 region has the DNA TGTGCCAGCAGCCTCAAGGACAGGGGCGCCTACGAGCAGTACTTC.

V and J are TRBV3-1 (or the pseudogene TRBV3-2) and TRBJ2-1, with D perhaps TRBD2 (6 bases). V was trimmed by 1 base and J by 4 bases, leaving 11 bases between them. CDR3 length: 15 residues. Germline V CDR1 and CDR2: LGHDT, YNNKEL (reference sequence). Here the CDR3 reads CASSQVGSGYNEQFF. DNA for the CDR3: TGTGCCAGCAGCCAAGTCGGTAGCGGTTACAATGAGCAGTTCTTC.

This rearrangement joins TRBV5-5 to TRBJ1-2; 8 bases map to TRBD1. Germline CDR1 and CDR2: SGHKS and YYEKEE (reference sequence). V trimming: 4 bases; J trimming: 8 bases; junction bases outside the gene matches: 7. The CDR3 runs to 13 residues. The CDR3 DNA is TGTGCCAGCAGCCTGGACAGGGAAAAGGGCTACACCTTC. This encodes CASSLDREKGYTF.

The count of this clone is one. This chain links TRBV27 with TRBJ2-1; possible D gene TRBD1, 6 bases. The CDR3 is made up of 15 amino acids. Trimming stripped 3 bases from V and 4 bases from J, with 13 bases between. Germline-derived CDR1 and CDR2 are MNHEY and SMNVEV (reference sequence). The chain's CDR3 is CASSFRDIQYNEQFF. CDR3 sequence (DNA): TGTGCCAGCAGTTTCAGGGACATCCAATACAATGAGCAGTTCTTC.

CDR3 sequence: CASSYVPGSYGYTF. CDR3 DNA: TGTGCCAGCAGTTATGTTCCGGGTTCCTATGGCTACACCTTC. The chain combines TRBV6-5 with TRBJ1-2; no reliable D call. The CDR3 loop spans 14 amino acids. CDR1 and CDR2 from the germline V gene are MNHEY and SVGAGI. V was pared by 3 bases and J by 4 bases, with 12 bases between.

The genes are TRBV6-6 and TRBJ1-2; 7 nucleotides agree with TRBD1. Unmatched junction bases numbered 9, after V lost 6 bases and J lost 2 bases. The CDR3 totals 15 residues. Germline-derived CDR1 and CDR2 are MNHNY and SVGAGI (reference sequence). CDR3 bases: TGTGCCAGCAGAGGTGGACAGGTGGGGAACTATGGCTACACCTTC. Its translation is CASRGGQVGNYGYTF.

The genes are TRBV27 and TRBJ2-7; TRBD1 agrees at 7 bases. The V gene end was trimmed by 5 bases and the J gene end by 4 bases; junction bases not matched to a gene: 11. This CDR3 contains 15 residues. CDR1 and CDR2 from the germline V gene are MNHEY and SMNVEV (reference sequence). CDR3 sequence reads: CASSPTGQLRYEQYF. The CDR3 region has the DNA TGTGCCAGCAGTCCGACGGGACAGCTGAGATACGAGCAGTACTTC.

The chain is built from TRBV27 and TRBJ2-3; a weak D match, TRBD2 (6 bases). The ends were cut back, 3 bases at V and 2 bases at J, with 6 bases in the middle. CDR1 is MNHEY and CDR2 is SMNVEV in the germline V gene (reference sequence). This CDR3 has 13 residues. CDR3 bases: TGTGCCAGCAGTTTGGACTACACAGATACGCAGTATTTT. This encodes CASSLDYTDTQYF.

The chain links TRBV6-5 to TRBJ1-6, with 9 bases matching TRBD1. The CDR3 is made up of 15 amino acids. Germline trimming cut 2 bases from V and 9 bases from J; bases unmatched to any gene: 5. Looked up from germline, CDR1 is MNHEY and CDR2 is SVGAGI. Here the CDR3 DNA reads TGTGCCAGCAGTTACGGGCGGGACAGGGCTTCACCCCTCCACTTT. Protein sequence: CASSYGRDRASPLHF.

V gene TRBV3-1 (or the pseudogene TRBV3-2) combines with J gene TRBJ2-1; 8 bases align to TRBD2. The CDR3 has 15 amino acids. V lost 2 bases and J lost 10; bases outside the gene matches: 10. Germline assignment: CDR1 LGHDT and CDR2 YNNKEL (reference sequence). The CDR3 nucleotides are TGTGCCAGCAGCCAAAGGCTAGCGGGTGTCGGGGAGCAGTTCTTC. Translation gives CASSQRLAGVGEQFF.

V gene TRBV7-2 combines with J gene TRBJ2-3; D remains ambiguous. V was cut by 3 bases and J by 2 bases, with 15 bases left in between. The CDR3 contains 16 residues. CDR1 is SGHTA, CDR2 FQGNSA, per germline. Written as DNA, the CDR3 is TGTGCCAGCAGCTTTGGCCGCGCGGCCTACACAGATACGCAGTATTTT. Its translation is CASSFGRAAYTDTQYF.

The rearrangement uses TRBV9 and TRBJ1-2, with 10 bases identical to TRBD1. CDR1 SGDLS and CDR2 YYNGEE come from the germline V gene. The CDR3 length is 17 residues. V was clipped by 3 bases and J by 4 bases; unmatched bases: 12. The CDR3, as DNA: TGTGCCAGCAGCGAGAGCCGGGACAGGGGACAGAGCTATGGCTACACCTTC. Its translation: CASSESRDRGQSYGYTF.

The CDR3 nucleotides are TGTGCCAGCAGCTTGACAGCTACCGGGGAGCTGTTTTTT. This gives the protein CASSLTATGELFF. V usage is TRBV5-4 and J usage is TRBJ2-2; D is ambiguous. Trimming removed 1 base at V and 5 bases at J, with 6 bases between. The germline V gene encodes CDR1 SGHNT and CDR2 YYREEE (reference sequence). The CDR3 covers 13 residues.

The V and J genes are TRBV10-2 and TRBJ1-1; D is possibly TRBD1 (5 bases). The germline CDR1 and CDR2 sequences are WSHSY and SAAADI. The CDR3 extends over 13 amino acids. V lost 3 bases, J lost 6 bases, and 11 bases lay in between. This CDR3 reads CASSEGRVAEAFF. CDR3 nucleotide sequence: TGCGCCAGCAGTGAAGGCAGGGTCGCTGAAGCTTTCTTT.

The chain joins TRBV7-9 to TRBJ2-7, with 8 bases that match TRBD1. Germline V gives CDR1 SEHNR, CDR2 FQNEAQ (reference sequence). This CDR3 is built from 15 residues. V was pared by 6 bases and J by 2 bases, with 9 bases of the junction left unmatched. CDR3 residues: CASSSLTGAAYEQYF. CDR3 nucleotide sequence: TGTGCCAGCAGTTCCCTGACAGGGGCAGCCTACGAGCAGTACTTC.

V gene TRBV19 combines with J gene TRBJ1-2; 7 bases align to TRBD1. The CDR3 is 14 amino acids. Trimming cost V 9 bases and J 4 bases; bases outside gene matches: 11. Germline V lookup: CDR1 LNHDA, CDR2 SQIVND (reference sequence). CDR3: CASLIVAGGYGYTF. The CDR3, as DNA: TGTGCCAGCCTGATTGTGGCAGGGGGCTATGGCTACACCTTC.

The chain combines TRBV5-1 with TRBJ2-1; 7 bases are a match to TRBD1. This CDR3 spans 14 amino acids. The V gene end was trimmed by 4 bases and the J gene end by 7 bases; junction bases not matched to a gene: 8. Germline values: CDR1 SGHRS, CDR2 YFSETQ. CDR3 residues: CASSPTGTGNEQFF. DNA for the CDR3: TGCGCCAGCAGCCCGACAGGGACGGGAAATGAGCAGTTCTTC.

The gene calls are TRBV30 and TRBJ1-2; 7 bases are shared with TRBD1. Germline V gene data show CDR1 as GTSNPN and CDR2 as SVGIG (reference sequence). The CDR3 contains 14 residues. V shed 1 base and J 5 bases; nucleotides not matched to a gene: 7. The CDR3 coding sequence is TGTGCCTGGAGTGAGGGGGGACAGAAGTATGGCTACACCTTC. Its protein product is CAWSEGGQKYGYTF. Supplemented by reference TRBV30 and TRBJ1-2, the full variable domain reads SQTIHQWPATLVQPVGSPLSLECTVEGTSNPNLYWYRQAAGRGLQLLFYSVGIGQISSEVPQNLSASRPQDRQFILSSKKLLLSDSGFYLCAWSEGGQKYGYTFGSGTRLTVV.

V is TRBV7-9 and J is TRBJ2-1; D gene ambiguous. Germline V gene data show CDR1 as SEHNR and CDR2 as FQNEAQ (reference sequence). The V and J ends lost 1 base and 14 bases respectively, with 15 bases between them. The CDR3 is 13 residues long. The CDR3 loop is CASSLELPAEEFF. The CDR3, as DNA: TGTGCCAGCAGCTTAGAATTGCCCGCCGAGGAGTTCTTC.

The J gene is TRBJ2-5, the V gene TRBV14, with TRBD1 matching over 9 bases. CDR3 length equals 14 residues. The germline CDR1 and CDR2 sequences are SGHDN and FVKESK. J was trimmed by 0 bases and V by 8 bases; bases with no gene match: 4. The CDR3 loop reads CASAGTGYQETQYF. DNA for the CDR3: TGTGCCAGCGCCGGGACAGGGTACCAAGAGACCCAGTACTTC.

This chain joins TRBV28 and TRBJ2-7; 10 nucleotides agree with TRBD1. Germline V gene sequence: CDR1 MDHEN, CDR2 SYDVKM. CDR3 length: 16 amino acids. J lost 4 bases, V lost 5 bases, and 11 bases had no gene match. Here the CDR3 DNA reads TGTGCCAGCAGTGCCCCTCCGGGACAGGGGTTTTACGAGCAGTACTTC. Protein product: CASSAPPGQGFYEQYF. Drawing the rest from reference TRBV28 and TRBJ2-7, the complete variable domain is DVKVTQSSRYLVKRTGEKVFLECVQDMDHENMFWYRQDPGLGLRLIYFSYDVKMKEKGDIPEGYSVSREKKERFSLILESASTNQTSMYLCASSAPPGQGFYEQYFGPGTRLTVT.

This rearrangement joins TRBV6-2 or TRBV6-3 to TRBJ1-1, with TRBD1 as a possible D gene (5 bases). The germline V gene has CDR1 MNHEY and CDR2 SVGEGT. Trimming shortened V by 5 bases and J by 4 bases, and 11 bases separated the two germline ends. The CDR3 covers 13 residues. Here the CDR3 DNA reads TGTGCCAGCAGTCAACAGGTTCTCACTGAAGCTTTCTTT. Translating it yields CASSQQVLTEAFF.

In this sample, this clone turned up once. The chain uses TRBV3-1 (or the pseudogene TRBV3-2) and TRBJ2-2; tentative D call: TRBD2 (5 bases). Trimming took off 1 base at V and 5 bases at J, with 8 bases between the two ends. The CDR3 is made up of 14 amino acids. Per the germline V gene, CDR1 is LGHDT and CDR2 is YNNKEL (reference sequence). The CDR3 here is CASSQVTGTGELFF. CDR3 bases: TGTGCCAGCAGCCAAGTGACGGGGACCGGGGAGCTGTTTTTT.

The chain links TRBV28 to TRBJ2-1; 7 nucleotides line up with TRBD1. V trimming: 3 bases; J trimming: 13 bases; junction bases outside the gene matches: 12. The CDR3 runs to 14 residues. In germline, CDR1 is MDHEN, CDR2 SYDVKM. The DNA of the CDR3 is TGTGCCAGCAGTTTCTTGATTGGCGGACAGGTCCAGTTCTTC. Encoded protein: CASSFLIGGQVQFF.